This TCR beta chain appears in the sequencing data of a study of control samples from healthy donors and cancer patients. This CDR3 comprises 15 residues. Germline V gives CDR1 MNHEY, CDR2 SVGAGI. The V end was cut by 6 bases, the J end by 0 bases, with 9 bases between. Using immunoSEQ multiplex PCR, the repertoire was profiled, and TCRdb retains in-frame clones only, with some absent. The top ten hold about an eighth of the sample, which has more than 10,000 clones, about 92% seen once. The sequenced sample was PBMCs. The TCR sequence derives from a man older than 75 with lung cancer. The chain couples TRBV6-5 to TRBJ1-6, with D tentatively TRBD1 (5 bases). The CDR3 region has the DNA TGTGCCAGCAGGGGGGATAACTCCTATAATTCACCCCTCCACTTT. Protein sequence: CASRGDNSYNSPLHF.